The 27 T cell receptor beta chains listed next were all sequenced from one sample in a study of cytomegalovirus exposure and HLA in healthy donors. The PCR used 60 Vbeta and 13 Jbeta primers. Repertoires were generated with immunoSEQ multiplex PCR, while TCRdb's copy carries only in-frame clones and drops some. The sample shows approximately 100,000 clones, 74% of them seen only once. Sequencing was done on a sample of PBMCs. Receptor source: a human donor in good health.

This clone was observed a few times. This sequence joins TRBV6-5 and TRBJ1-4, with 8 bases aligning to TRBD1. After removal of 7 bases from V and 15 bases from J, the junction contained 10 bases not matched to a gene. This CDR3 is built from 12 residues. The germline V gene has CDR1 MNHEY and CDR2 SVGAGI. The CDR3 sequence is CASTSSGGRVFF. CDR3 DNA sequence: TGTGCCAGCACCTCCTCAGGGGGCAGGGTGTTTTTT.

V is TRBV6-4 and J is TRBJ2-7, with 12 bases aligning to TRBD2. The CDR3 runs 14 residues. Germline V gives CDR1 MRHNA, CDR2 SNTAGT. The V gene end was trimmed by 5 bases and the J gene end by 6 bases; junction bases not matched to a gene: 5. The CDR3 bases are TGTGCCAGCAGTATGACTAGCGGGAGTCGCGAGCAGTACTTC. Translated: CASSMTSGSREQYF.

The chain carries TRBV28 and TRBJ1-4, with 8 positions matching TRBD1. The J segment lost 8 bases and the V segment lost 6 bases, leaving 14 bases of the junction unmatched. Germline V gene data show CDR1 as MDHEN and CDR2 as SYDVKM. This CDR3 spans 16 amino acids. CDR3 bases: TGTGCCAGCAGATCAGGTCCCTTGACAGGGGACGAAAAACTGTTTTTT. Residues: CASRSGPLTGDEKLFF. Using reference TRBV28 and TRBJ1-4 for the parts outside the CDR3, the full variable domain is DVKVTQSSRYLVKRTGEKVFLECVQDMDHENMFWYRQDPGLGLRLIYFSYDVKMKEKGDIPEGYSVSREKKERFSLILESASTNQTSMYLCASRSGPLTGDEKLFFGSGTQLSVL.

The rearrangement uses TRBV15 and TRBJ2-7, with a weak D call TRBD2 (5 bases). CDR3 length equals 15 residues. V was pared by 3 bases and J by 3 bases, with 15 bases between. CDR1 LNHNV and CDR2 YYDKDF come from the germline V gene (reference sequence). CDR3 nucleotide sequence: TGTGCCACCAGCAGGGGGAGTGAGTCCCACTACGAGCAGTACTTC. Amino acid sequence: CATSRGSESHYEQYF. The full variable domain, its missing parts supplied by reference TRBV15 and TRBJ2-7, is DAMVIQNPRYQVTQFGKPVTLSCSQTLNHNVMYWYQQKSSQAPKLLFHYYDKDFNNEADTPDNFQSRRPNTSFCFLDIRSPGLGDTAMYLCATSRGSESHYEQYFGPGTRLTVT.

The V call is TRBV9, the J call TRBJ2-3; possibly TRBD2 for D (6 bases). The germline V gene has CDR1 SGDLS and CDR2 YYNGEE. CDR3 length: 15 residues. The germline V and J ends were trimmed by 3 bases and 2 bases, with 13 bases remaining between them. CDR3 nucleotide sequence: TGTGCCAGCAGCGCCCGAGCGGGTTCCACAGATACGCAGTATTTT. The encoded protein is CASSARAGSTDTQYF.

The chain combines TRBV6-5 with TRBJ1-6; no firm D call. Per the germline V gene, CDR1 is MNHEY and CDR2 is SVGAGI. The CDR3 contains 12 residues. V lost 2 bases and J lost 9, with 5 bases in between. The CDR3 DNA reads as TGTGCCAGCAGTTACGAACTTTCACCCCTCCACTTT. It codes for CASSYELSPLHF.

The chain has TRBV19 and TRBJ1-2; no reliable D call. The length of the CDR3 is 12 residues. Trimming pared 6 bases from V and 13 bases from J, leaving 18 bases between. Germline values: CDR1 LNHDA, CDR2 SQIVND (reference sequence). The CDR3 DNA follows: TGTGCCAGTAGACCGCCGGGAGGTGCGTGCACCTTC. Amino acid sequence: CASRPPGGACTF.

CDR3: CASSSTSEPPTYEQYF. CDR3 coding DNA: TGCGCCAGCAGCTCGACTAGCGAGCCGCCAACCTACGAGCAGTACTTC. The chain carries TRBV5-1 and TRBJ2-7; 8 nucleotides line up with TRBD2. The CDR3 runs to 16 residues. V was clipped by 3 bases and J by 2 bases; unmatched bases: 10. Germline CDR1 is SGHRS and CDR2 is YFSETQ. The full variable domain, completed using reference TRBV5-1 and TRBJ2-7, is KAGVTQTPRYLIKTRGQQVTLSCSPISGHRSVSWYQQTPGQGLQFLFEYFSETQRNKGNFPGRFSGRQFSNSRSEMNVSTLELGDSALYLCASSSTSEPPTYEQYFGPGTRLTVT.

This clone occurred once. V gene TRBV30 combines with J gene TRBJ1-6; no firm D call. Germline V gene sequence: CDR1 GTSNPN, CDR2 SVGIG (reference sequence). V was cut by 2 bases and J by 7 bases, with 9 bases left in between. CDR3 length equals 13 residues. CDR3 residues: CAWSQSRNSPLHF. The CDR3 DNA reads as TGTGCCTGGAGTCAAAGCAGGAATTCACCCCTCCACTTT.

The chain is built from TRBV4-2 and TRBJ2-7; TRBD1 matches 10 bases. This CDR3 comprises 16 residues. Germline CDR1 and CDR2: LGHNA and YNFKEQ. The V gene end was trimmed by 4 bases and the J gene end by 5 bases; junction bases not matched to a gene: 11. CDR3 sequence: CASSLNPGQGIDEQYF. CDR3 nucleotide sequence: TGTGCCAGCAGCCTAAATCCGGGACAGGGGATCGACGAGCAGTACTTC.

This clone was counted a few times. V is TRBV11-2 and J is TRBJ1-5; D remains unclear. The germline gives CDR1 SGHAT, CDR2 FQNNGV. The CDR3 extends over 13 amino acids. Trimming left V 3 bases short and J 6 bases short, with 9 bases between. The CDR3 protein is CASSLVTSQPQHF. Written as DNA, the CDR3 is TGTGCCAGCAGCTTGGTTACGAGTCAGCCCCAGCATTTT.

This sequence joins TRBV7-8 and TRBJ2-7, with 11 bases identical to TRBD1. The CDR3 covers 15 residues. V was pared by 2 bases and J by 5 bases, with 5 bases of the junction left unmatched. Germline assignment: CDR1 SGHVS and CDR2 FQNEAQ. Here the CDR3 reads CASSLWDRGLHEQYF. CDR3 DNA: TGTGCCAGCAGCTTATGGGACAGGGGGTTGCACGAGCAGTACTTC.

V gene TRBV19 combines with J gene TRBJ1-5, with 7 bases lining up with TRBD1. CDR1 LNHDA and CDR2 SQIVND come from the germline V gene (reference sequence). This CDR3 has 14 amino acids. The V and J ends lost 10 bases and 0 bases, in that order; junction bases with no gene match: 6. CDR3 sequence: CATGTANSNQPQHF. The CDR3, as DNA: TGTGCCACTGGGACAGCAAATAGCAATCAGCCCCAGCATTTT.

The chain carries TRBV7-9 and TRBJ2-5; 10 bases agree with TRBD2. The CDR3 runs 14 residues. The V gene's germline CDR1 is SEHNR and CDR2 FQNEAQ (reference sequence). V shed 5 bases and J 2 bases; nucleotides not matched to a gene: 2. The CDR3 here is CASSRTSGQETQYF. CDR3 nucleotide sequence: TGTGCCAGCAGCCGGACTAGCGGACAAGAGACCCAGTACTTC.

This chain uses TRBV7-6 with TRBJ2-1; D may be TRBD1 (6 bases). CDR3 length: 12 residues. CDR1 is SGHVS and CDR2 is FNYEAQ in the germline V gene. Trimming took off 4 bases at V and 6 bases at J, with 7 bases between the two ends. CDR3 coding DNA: TGTGCCAGCAGCTACAGGGCCAATGAGCAGTTCTTC. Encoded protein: CASSYRANEQFF.

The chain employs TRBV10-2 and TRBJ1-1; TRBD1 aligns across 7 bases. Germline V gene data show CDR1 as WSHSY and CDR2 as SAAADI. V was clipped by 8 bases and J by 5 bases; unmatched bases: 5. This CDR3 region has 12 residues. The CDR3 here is CASQAGGTEAFF. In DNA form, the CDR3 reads TGCGCCAGCCAGGCAGGGGGGACTGAAGCTTTCTTT.

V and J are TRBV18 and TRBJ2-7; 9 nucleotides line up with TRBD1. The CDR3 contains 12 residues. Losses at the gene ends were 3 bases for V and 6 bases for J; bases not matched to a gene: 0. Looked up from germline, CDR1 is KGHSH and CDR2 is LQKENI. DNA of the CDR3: TGTGCCAGCTCACCGGACAGGGGCGAGCAGTACTTC. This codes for CASSPDRGEQYF.

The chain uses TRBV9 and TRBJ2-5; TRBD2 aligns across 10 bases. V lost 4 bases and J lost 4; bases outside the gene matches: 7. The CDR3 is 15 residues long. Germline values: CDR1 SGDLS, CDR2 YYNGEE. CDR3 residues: CASSPQGLALETQYF. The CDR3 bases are TGTGCCAGCAGCCCTCAGGGACTAGCGTTAGAGACCCAGTACTTC.

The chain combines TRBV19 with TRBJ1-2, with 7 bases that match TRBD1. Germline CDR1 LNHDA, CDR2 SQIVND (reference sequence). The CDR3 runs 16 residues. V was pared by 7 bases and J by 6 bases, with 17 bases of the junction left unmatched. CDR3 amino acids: CASTQGQIQPANGYTF. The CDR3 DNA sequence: TGTGCCAGTACCCAGGGACAGATTCAACCCGCGAATGGCTACACCTTC.

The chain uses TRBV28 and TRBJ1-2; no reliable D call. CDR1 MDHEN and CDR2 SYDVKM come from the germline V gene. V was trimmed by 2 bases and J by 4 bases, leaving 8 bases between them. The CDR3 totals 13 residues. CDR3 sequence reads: CASSLVTVYGYTF. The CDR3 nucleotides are TGTGCCAGCAGTTTAGTTACGGTCTATGGCTACACCTTC.

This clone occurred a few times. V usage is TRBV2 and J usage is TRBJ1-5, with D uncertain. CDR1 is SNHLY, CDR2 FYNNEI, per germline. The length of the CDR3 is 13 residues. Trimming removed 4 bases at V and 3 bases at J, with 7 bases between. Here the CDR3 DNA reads TGTGCCAGCAGTGGGCCCACCAATCAGCCCCAGCATTTT. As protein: CASSGPTNQPQHF.

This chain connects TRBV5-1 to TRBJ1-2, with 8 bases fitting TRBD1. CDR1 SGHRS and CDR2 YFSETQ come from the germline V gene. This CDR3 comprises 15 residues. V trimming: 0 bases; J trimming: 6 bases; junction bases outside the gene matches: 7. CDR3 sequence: CASSLALDRGHGYTF. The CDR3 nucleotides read TGCGCCAGCAGCTTGGCCCTCGACAGGGGACATGGCTACACCTTC.

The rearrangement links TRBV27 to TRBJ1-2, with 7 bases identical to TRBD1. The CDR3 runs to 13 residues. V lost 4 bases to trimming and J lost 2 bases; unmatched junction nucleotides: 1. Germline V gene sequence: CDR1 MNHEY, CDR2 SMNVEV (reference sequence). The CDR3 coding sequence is TGTGCCAGCAGTTGGGACAGCAACTATGGCTACACCTTC. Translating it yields CASSWDSNYGYTF.

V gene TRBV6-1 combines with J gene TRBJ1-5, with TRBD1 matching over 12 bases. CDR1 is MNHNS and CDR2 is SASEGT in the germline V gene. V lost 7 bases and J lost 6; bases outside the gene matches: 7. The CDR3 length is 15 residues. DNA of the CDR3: TGTGCCAGCATCCCGGGACAGGGGGCCCTTCAGCCCCAGCATTTT. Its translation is CASIPGQGALQPQHF.

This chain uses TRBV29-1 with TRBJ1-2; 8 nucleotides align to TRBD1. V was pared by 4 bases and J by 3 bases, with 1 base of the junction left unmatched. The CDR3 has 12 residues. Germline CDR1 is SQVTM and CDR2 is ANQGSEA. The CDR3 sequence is CSVVGQDYGYTF. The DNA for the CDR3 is TGCAGCGTTGTGGGACAGGACTATGGCTACACCTTC.

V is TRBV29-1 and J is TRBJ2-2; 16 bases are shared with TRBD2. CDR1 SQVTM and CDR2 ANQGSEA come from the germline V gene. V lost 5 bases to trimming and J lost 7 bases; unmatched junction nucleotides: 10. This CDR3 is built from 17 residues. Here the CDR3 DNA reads TGCAGCGTTACTCCGGGACTAGCGGGAGGGCCGAACGGGGAGCTGTTTTTT. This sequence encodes CSVTPGLAGGPNGELFF.

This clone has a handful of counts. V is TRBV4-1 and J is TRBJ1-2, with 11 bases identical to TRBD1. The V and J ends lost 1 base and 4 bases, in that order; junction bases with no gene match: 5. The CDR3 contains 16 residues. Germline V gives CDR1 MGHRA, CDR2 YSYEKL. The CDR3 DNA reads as TGCGCCAGCAGCCAAGGGACAGGGGGCGTTAGCTATGGCTACACCTTC. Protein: CASSQGTGGVSYGYTF.